This T cell receptor (beta chain) came from a study of PD-1 blockade in classical Hodgkin lymphoma (dated by TCRdb to about 2020). Looking at the study overall: Nivolumab dosing was 3 mg/kg intravenously every 2 weeks, continuing until either disease progression or unacceptable toxicity. To define a peripheral blood immune signature of response to PD-1 blockade in classical Hodgkin lymphoma, the study combined TCR beta sequencing with CyTOF. The investigation overall reported the following: By C4D1, a significant rise was seen in CD4+ TCR diversity but not in CD8+ TCR diversity (p=0.0027 vs p=0.16), and the rise was most apparent among complete responders (p=0.02). The study covered only a single clinical trial cohort, and the causes of the repertoire differences, possibly disease activity or prior therapy, were still not defined. Among trial patients, those achieving complete response had baseline diversity similar to that of newly diagnosed patients, while diversity was significantly lower in partial responders and progressors. Diversity was lower in patients who began nivolumab less than 1 year after ASCT, so these patients were left out of later analyses to avoid confounding by immune reconstitution. Baseline TCR diversity was reported to be lower in newly diagnosed patients than in healthy donors, and even lower in relapsed/refractory patients.

Genomic DNA was isolated using the Qiagen DNeasy kit from unsorted PBMCs as well as from negatively selected CD4+ and CD8+ fractions. TCR beta CDR3 regions were amplified by immunoSEQ multiplex PCR using primers annealing to V and J segments. A synthetic immune receptor repertoire was used to minimize amplification bias, and remaining bias was computationally removed after sequencing. Per the original workflow: Repertoire diversity was quantified as the Shannon entropy index using custom Python scripts. Unsorted, CD4+ and CD8+ repertoires were examined separately, except in combined analyses, for which CD4+ and CD8+ sequences were merged in silico. A clone was considered expanded if an increase in frequency of at least 2-fold after treatment relative to C1D1 was found, and a pseudocount of 0.5 was applied to clones undetected at baseline. Singleton clones were defined as clones with 0 or 1 copy at C1D1, and non-singleton clones were defined as clones with 2 or more copies. By matching protein sequences in sorted samples from the same patient, clones expanded in unsorted samples were annotated as CD4+, CD8+ or unknown. Wilcoxon tests were applied to paired samples to test diversity changes from C1D1 to C4D1. Not all clones reach the TCRdb copy of this immuneACCESS table, which keeps in-frame sequences only. Checked studies attribute under half of the gap to unresolved V genes and leave the rest unexplained. V, J and clone size reflect that table, while D and trimming were determined from the DNA. The sample includes 90,000 to 110,000 clones, with approximately 90% observed a single time. The ten largest clones take up over 15% of the sample.

CDR1 LGHNA and CDR2 YNFKEQ are derived from the germline V gene. Germline trimming amounts to 1 base on V and 1 base on J, with 1 as the count of junction bases outside the gene matches. The CDR3 numbers 17 residues from cysteine through phenylalanine. Here the CDR3 DNA is all that survives: 51 bases in frame from base 1. Interpreted using the paper, the time point label stands for: cycle 4 day 1 (C4D1), after 5 to 7 weeks of nivolumab. All trial patients had relapsed after autologous stem cell transplantation, with cohorts A, B and C differing in prior brentuximab vedotin exposure. A total of 56 patients with relapsed/refractory classical Hodgkin lymphoma made up the trial cohort, and each patient's best overall response was complete response, partial response or progressive disease. Trial patients were treated with single-agent nivolumab in the multi-cohort phase II CheckMate 205 trial. Best overall response was determined by an independent review committee according to the 2007 International Working Group response criteria. Trial PBMCs were obtained immediately prior to nivolumab initiation (C1D1) and on therapy at cycle 2 day 1 and cycle 4 day 1. Peripheral blood was collected in 8 mL Vacutainer Cell Preparation Tubes, from which PBMCs were isolated by centrifugation and then cryopreserved.

With regard to this clone: The target of this receptor is not known. Base qualities were left out, and no much larger clone turns up one base away.

The specimen comprised peripheral blood mononuclear cells (PBMCs), sampled before the fourth cycle of nivolumab. This receptor was identified in a human donor with classical Hodgkin lymphoma. The chain links TRBV4-2 with TRBJ2-5; TRBD2 fits 15 bases in the junction. The nucleotide sequence reads TGTGCCAGCAGCCAAGGGGGACTAGCGGGAGGCCAAGAGACCCAGTACTTC. Its protein product is CASSQGGLAGGQETQYF.